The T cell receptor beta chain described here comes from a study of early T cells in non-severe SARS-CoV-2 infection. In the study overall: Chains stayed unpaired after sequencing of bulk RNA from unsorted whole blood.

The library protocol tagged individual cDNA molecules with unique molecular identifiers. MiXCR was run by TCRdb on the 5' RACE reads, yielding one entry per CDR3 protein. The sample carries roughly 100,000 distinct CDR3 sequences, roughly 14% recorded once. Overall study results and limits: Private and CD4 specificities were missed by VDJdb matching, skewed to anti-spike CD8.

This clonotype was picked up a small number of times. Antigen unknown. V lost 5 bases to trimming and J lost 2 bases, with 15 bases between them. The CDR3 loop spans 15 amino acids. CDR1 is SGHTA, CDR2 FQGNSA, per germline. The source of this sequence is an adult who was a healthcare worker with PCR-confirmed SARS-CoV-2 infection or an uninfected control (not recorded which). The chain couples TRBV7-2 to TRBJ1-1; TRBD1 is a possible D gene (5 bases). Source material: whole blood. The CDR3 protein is CASSAAPTVNTEAFF. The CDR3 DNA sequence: TGTGCCAGCAGCGCAGCCCCGACAGTAAACACTGAAGCTTTCTTT.